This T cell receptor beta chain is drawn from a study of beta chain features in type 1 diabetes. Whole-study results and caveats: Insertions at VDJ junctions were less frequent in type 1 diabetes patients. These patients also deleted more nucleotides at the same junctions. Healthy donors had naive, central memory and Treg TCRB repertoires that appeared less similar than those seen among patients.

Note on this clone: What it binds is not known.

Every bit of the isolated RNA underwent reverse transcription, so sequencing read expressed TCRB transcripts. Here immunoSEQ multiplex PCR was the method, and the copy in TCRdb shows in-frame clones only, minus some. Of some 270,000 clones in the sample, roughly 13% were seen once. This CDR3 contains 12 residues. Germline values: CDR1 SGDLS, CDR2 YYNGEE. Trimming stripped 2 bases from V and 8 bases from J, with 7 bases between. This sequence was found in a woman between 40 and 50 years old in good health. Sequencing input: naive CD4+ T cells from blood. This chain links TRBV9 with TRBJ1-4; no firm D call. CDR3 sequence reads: CASSVRGEKLFF. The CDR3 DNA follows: TGTGCCAGCAGCGTCCGAGGGGAAAAACTGTTTTTT.